These T cell receptor beta chains were read from a single sample in a study of T cells after yellow fever vaccination. TCRdb independently ran MiXCR on the 5' RACE reads; one entry per CDR3 protein. The repertoire holds about 340,000 distinct CDR3 sequences, with 8.5% to 10% as singletons. The material sequenced was PBMCs, taken on the day of the first yellow fever vaccination. The receptors originated from a man between 18 and 35 years old who received the YFV17D yellow fever vaccine. Both conserved end residues are part of each CDR3. The D gene is left open where the match is weak. Clone size is not always given. Where it is, it says once, few, many or a class for expanded clones.

size,V,D,J,DNA,CDR3
few,TRBV2,NA,TRBJ2-2,TGTGCCAGCAGTGAAATGAACGCCGGGGAGCTGTTTTTT,CASSEMNAGELFF
few,TRBV20-1,NA,TRBJ2-7,TGCAGTGTGTACGACGGGGTTCACGAGCAGTACTTC,CSVYDGVHEQYF
NA,TRBV19,NA,TRBJ1-5,TGTGCCAGTAGGTACGAGTGGAATCAGCCCCAGCATTTT,CASRYEWNQPQHF
few,TRBV18,TRBD1,TRBJ1-5,TGTGCCAGCTCACTAGACAGGGGCCGGGAGCCCCAGCATTTT,CASSLDRGREPQHF
few,TRBV20-1,NA,TRBJ1-5,TGCAGTGCTCCCTCTTCGGGCCGGCGCAACCAGCCCCAGCATTTT,CSAPSSGRRNQPQHF
few,TRBV6-2/TRBV6-3,NA,TRBJ1-6,TGTGCCAGCAGTTACGGGAATTTTAATTCACCCCTCCACTTT,CASSYGNFNSPLHF
NA,TRBV7-3,NA,TRBJ2-3,TGTGCCAGCAGCCTCCCCCTTAACGGTGGCCCCCCCACCACCACAGATACGCAGTATTTT,CASSLPLNGGPPTTTDTQYF
few,TRBV20-1,NA,TRBJ1-2,TGCAGTGCTAGAGTGCAGGGGCGGAACTATGGCTACACCTTC,CSARVQGRNYGYTF
few,TRBV11-2,NA,TRBJ1-6,TGTGCCAGCAGCTTACCACACGTCTCGGGTGCATCCAATTCACCCCTCCACTTT,CASSLPHVSGASNSPLHF
many,TRBV5-1,NA,TRBJ2-7,TGCGCCAGCAGCTTGAAAACTAGCTACGAGCAGTACTTC,CASSLKTSYEQYF
NA,TRBV4-2,NA,TRBJ2-5,TGTGCCAGCAGCCAAGATCCAGGGGCCGGCTGGGGCCGTGACGCCAGGGAGACCCAGTACTTC,CASSQDPGAGWGRDARETQYF
few,TRBV28,NA,TRBJ1-1,TGTGCCAGCAGTGACTCCTCAGTTTTCTTT,CASSDSSVFF
few,TRBV7-2,NA,TRBJ2-7,TGTGCCAGCAGCTTAGGGCTGGGGATCAAGGTTCGGGAGCAGTACTTC,CASSLGLGIKVREQYF
many,TRBV5-1,NA,TRBJ2-3,TGCGCCAGCAGCCAGCTACGGGGCGGGGGCACAGATACGCAGTATTTT,CASSQLRGGGTDTQYF
NA,TRBV5-5,TRBD1,TRBJ1-3,TGTGCCAGCAGTTCGCAGGGGGCGAATTCTGGAAACACCATATATTTT,CASSSQGANSGNTIYF
few,TRBV7-2,NA,TRBJ2-3,TGTGCCAGCAGCTTAGCGCTTTTTGCGGGGAGCACGACGGATACGCAGTATTTT,CASSLALFAGSTTDTQYF
NA,TRBV7-8,TRBD2,TRBJ2-2,TGTGCCAGCAGCTTACTAGCGGGGGCCAAGAACACCGGGGAGCTGTTTTTT,CASSLLAGAKNTGELFF
NA,TRBV4-1,TRBD1,TRBJ1-2,TGCGCCAGCAGCCAAGGGAGACAGGGCGGCTATGGCTACACCTTC,CASSQGRQGGYGYTF
few,TRBV9,TRBD1,TRBJ2-6,TGTGCCAGCAGCGGAACCACGGGACAGGCTTCCTCTGGGGCCAACGTCCTGACTTTC,CASSGTTGQASSGANVLTF
NA,TRBV9,NA,TRBJ2-2,TGTGCCAGCAGCGTGCGGACAGACAACACCGGGGAGCTGTTTTTT,CASSVRTDNTGELFF